This T cell receptor (beta chain) was documented in a study of human T cells and chemical hapten exposure. Study in general: A patient group, mainly female, showed alopecia areata, totalis or universalis.

Time point described: pre-sensitization, week 0. This sample's treatment: therapeutic diphenylcyclopropenone sensitization with weekly scalp DPC. This clonotype has only a few counts. V gave up 5 bases and J gave up 0 bases, with 15 bases separating them. Germline V gene data show CDR1 as MNHNS and CDR2 as SASEGT. This CDR3 region has 16 residues. TCRdb recomputed calls from the RACE reads with MiXCR, one row per CDR3 protein. The data contain roughly 38,000 distinct CDR3 sequences, 7.6% of them singletons. This sample comprised whole blood, obtained in connection with sensitization to the hapten diphenylcyclopropenone (DPC). This clonotype originated in a woman between 50 and 59 years old with alopecia areata. Some clones in this sample may be carry-over from other donors' samples. The V gene is TRBV6-1, the J gene TRBJ2-3; weak D call: TRBD1 (6 bases). The CDR3 region is CASSSDRRSSTDTQYF. The CDR3 DNA reads as TGTGCCAGCAGTTCCGACAGGAGGTCTAGCACAGATACGCAGTATTTT.